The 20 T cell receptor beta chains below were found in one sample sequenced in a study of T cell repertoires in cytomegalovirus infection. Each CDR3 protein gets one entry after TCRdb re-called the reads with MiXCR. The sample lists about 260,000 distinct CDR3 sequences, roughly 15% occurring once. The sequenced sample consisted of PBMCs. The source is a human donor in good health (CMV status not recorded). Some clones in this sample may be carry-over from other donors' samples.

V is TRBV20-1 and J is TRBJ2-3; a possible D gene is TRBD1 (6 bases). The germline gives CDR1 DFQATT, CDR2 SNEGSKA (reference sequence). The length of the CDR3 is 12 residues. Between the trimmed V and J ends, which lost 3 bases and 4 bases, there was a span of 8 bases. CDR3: CSASRGPDTQYF. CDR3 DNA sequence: TGCAGTGCTAGCAGGGGTCCAGATACGCAGTATTTT.

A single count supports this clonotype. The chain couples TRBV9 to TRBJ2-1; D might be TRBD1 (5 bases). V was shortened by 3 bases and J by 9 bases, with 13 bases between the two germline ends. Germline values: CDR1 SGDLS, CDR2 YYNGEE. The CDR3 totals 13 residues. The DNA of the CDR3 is TGTGCCAGCAGCGGGGGCTGGTCCTCTGAGCAGTTCTTC. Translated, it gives CASSGGWSSEQFF. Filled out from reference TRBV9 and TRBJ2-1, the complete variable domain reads DSGVTQTPKHLITATGQRVTLRCSPRSGDLSVYWYQQSLDQGLQFLIQYYNGEERAKGNILERFSAQQFPDLHSELNLSSLELGDSALYFCASSGGWSSEQFFGPGTRLTVL.

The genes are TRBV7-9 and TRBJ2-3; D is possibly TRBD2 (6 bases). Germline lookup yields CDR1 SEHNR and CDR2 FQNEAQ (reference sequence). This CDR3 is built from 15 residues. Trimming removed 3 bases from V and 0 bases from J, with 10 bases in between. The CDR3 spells CASSFAGTSTDTQYF. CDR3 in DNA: TGTGCCAGCAGCTTCGCCGGGACTAGCACAGATACGCAGTATTTT. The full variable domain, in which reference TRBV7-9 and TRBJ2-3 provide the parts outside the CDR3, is DTGVSQNPRHKITKRGQNVTFRCDPISEHNRLYWYRQTLGQGPEFLTYFQNEAQLEKSRLLSDRFSAERPKGSFSTLEIQRTEQGDSAMYLCASSFAGTSTDTQYFGPGTRLTVL.

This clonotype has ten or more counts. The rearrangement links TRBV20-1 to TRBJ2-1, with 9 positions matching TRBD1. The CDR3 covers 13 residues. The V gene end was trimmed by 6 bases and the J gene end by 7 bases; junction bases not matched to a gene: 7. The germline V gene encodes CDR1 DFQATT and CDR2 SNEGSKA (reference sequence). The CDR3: CSALKQGANEQFF. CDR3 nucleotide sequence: TGCAGTGCCCTAAAACAGGGGGCAAATGAGCAGTTCTTC.

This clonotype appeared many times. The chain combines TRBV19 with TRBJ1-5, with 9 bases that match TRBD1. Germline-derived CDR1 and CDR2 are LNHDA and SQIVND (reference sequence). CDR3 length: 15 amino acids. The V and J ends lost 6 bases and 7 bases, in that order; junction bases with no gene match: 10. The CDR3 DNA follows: TGTGCCAGTAGCACCCGGGACAGGGCTTTACAGCCCCAGCATTTT. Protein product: CASSTRDRALQPQHF.

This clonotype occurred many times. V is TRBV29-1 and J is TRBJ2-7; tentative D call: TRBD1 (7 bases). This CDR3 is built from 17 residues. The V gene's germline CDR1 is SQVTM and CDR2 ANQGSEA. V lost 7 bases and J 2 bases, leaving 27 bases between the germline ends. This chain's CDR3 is CSARVWDSFGGAYEQYF. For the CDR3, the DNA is TGCAGCGCTAGAGTGTGGGACAGTTTCGGAGGGGCCTACGAGCAGTACTTC.

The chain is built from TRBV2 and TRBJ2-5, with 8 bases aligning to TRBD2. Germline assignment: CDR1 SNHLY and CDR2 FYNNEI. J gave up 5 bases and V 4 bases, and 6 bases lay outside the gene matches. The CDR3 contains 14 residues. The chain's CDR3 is CASSVAGGLETQYF. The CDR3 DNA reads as TGTGCCAGCAGTGTTGCGGGAGGTTTGGAGACCCAGTACTTC. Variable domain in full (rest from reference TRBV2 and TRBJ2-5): EPEVTQTPSHQVTQMGQEVILRCVPISNHLYFYWYRQILGQKVEFLVSFYNNEISEKSEIFDDQFSVERPDGSNFTLKIRSTKLEDSAMYFCASSVAGGLETQYFGPGTRLLVL.

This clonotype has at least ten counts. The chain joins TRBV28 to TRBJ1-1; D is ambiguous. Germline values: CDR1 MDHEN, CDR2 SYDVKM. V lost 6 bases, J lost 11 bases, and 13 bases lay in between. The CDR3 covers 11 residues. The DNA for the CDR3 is TGTGCCAGCAGACACCTCACCGGGGCTTTCTTT. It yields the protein CASRHLTGAFF.

CDR3 coding DNA: TGTGCCAGCAGCATCTTCCCCCTAGATGGCACGCAGTATTTT. Protein product: CASSIFPLDGTQYF. The chain recombines TRBV6-1 with TRBJ2-3; D remains unclear. V dropped 6 bases and J dropped 9 bases, with 19 bases sitting between them. CDR3 size: 14 residues. Germline-derived CDR1 and CDR2 are MNHNS and SASEGT.

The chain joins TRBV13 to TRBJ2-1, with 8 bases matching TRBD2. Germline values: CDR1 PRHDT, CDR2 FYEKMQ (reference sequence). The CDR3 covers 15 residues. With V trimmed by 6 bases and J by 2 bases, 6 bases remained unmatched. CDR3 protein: CASRPTSGPYNEQFF. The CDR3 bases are TGTGCCAGCAGGCCCACTAGCGGACCCTACAATGAGCAGTTCTTC.

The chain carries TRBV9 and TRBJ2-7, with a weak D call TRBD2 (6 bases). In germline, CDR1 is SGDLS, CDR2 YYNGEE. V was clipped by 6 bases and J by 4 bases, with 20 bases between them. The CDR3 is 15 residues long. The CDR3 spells CASTKGPGVQYEQYF. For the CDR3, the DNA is TGTGCCAGCACCAAAGGTCCGGGAGTACAATACGAGCAGTACTTC.

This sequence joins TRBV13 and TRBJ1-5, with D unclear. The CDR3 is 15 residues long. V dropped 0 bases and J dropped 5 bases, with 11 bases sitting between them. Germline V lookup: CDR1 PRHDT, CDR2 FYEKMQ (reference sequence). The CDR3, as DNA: TGTGCCAGCAGCTTAGGCAAAGTGAGGTATCAGCCCCAGCATTTT. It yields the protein CASSLGKVRYQPQHF.

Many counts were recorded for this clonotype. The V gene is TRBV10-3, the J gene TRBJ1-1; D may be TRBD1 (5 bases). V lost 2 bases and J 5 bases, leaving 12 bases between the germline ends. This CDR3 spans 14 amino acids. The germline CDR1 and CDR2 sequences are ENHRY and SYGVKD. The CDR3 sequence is CAISEGGGFTEAFF. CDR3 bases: TGTGCCATCAGTGAGGGGGGGGGTTTTACTGAAGCTTTCTTT.

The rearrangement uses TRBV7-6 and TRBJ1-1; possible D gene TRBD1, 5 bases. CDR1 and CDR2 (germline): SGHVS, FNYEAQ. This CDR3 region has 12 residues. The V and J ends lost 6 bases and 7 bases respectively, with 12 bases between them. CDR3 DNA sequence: TGTGCCAGCAGGCAGGGATCGAGTGAAGCTTTCTTT. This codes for CASRQGSSEAFF.

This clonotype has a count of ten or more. DNA for the CDR3: TGTGCCAGCAGCCCCCGGATGAGCGGGAGGGCCGAGACCAAAAACATTCAGTACTTC. Translated: CASSPRMSGRAETKNIQYF. The genes are TRBV3-1 and TRBJ2-4; TRBD2 aligns across 10 bases. The CDR3 is made up of 19 amino acids. Germline V lookup: CDR1 LGHDT, CDR2 YNNKEL (reference sequence). The V and J ends lost 4 bases and 2 bases, in that order; junction bases with no gene match: 14.

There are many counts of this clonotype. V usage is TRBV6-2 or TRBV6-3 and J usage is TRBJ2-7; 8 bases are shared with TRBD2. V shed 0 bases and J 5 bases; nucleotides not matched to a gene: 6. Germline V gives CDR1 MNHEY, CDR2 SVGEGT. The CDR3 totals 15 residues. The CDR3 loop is CASSYSSGSLHEQYF. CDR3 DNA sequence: TGTGCCAGCAGTTACTCCAGCGGGAGTTTGCACGAGCAGTACTTC.

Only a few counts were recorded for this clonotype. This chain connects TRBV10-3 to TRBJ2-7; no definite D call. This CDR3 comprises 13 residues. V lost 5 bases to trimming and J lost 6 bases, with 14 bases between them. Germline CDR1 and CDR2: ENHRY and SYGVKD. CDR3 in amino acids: CAISPEGLGEQYF. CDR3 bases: TGTGCCATCAGTCCTGAAGGCCTAGGCGAGCAGTACTTC.

The CDR3 sequence is CASSYSEVFSNQPQHF. Written as DNA, the CDR3 is TGTGCCAGCAGTTACTCGGAAGTTTTTAGCAATCAGCCCCAGCATTTT. The rearrangement uses TRBV6-6 and TRBJ1-5, with D hard to call. Germline V gives CDR1 MNHNY, CDR2 SVGAGI (reference sequence). V lost 0 bases and J 0 bases, leaving 9 bases between the germline ends. This CDR3 has 16 residues.

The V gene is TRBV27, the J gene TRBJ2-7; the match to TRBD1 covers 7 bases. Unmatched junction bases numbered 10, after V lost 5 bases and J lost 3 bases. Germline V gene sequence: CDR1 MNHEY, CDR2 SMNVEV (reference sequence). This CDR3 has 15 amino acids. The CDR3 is CASSLKDRSLYEQYF. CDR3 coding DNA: TGTGCCAGCAGTCTAAAGGACAGGAGCCTCTACGAGCAGTACTTC.

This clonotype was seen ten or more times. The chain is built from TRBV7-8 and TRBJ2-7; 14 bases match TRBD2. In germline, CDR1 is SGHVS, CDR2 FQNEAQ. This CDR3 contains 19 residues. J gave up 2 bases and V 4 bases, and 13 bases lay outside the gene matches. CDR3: CASSSTGTSGSKGTYEQYF. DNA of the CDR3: TGTGCCAGCAGCTCGACCGGGACTAGCGGGAGTAAGGGGACCTACGAGCAGTACTTC.